The 20 T cell receptor beta chains below were found in one sample sequenced in a study. TCRdb ran MiXCR on the 5' RACE reads and lists one entry per CDR3 protein. The sample yields about 41,000 distinct CDR3 sequences, about 29% seen once. What was sequenced was memory CD4+ T cells sorted from a lymph node. Subset noted: memory CD4+ T cells, CD4+CD45RO+CD25-. The origin of the receptors is a female donor with breast cancer.

This clonotype was counted once. One end of the junction is discordant with germline, which a read error may explain. This chain uses TRBV4-1 with TRBJ2-3; TRBD1 or TRBD2 may be the D gene (6 bases each). CDR3 length: 17 amino acids. Germline V gene sequence: CDR1 MGHRA, CDR2 YSYEKL. CDR3 residues: CASSHRAGGGSTDTQYF. The CDR3 DNA reads TGCGCTAGCAGCCACCGCGCTGGAGGGGGTAGCACAGATACGCAGTATTTT.

This chain connects TRBV28 to TRBJ2-7, with D unresolved. From germline, CDR1 is MDHEN and CDR2 SYDVKM. The CDR3 length is 13 residues. Trimming pared 6 bases from V and 4 bases from J, leaving 13 bases between. The CDR3 coding sequence is TGTGCCAGCAGCTTGCTCTCTGATTACGAGCAGTACTTC. It is translated as CASSLLSDYEQYF.

The chain employs TRBV9 and TRBJ2-1, with a possible D match to TRBD2 (5 bases). CDR3 size: 15 residues. V was trimmed by 7 bases and J by 8 bases, leaving 22 bases between them. Germline CDR1 and CDR2: SGDLS and YYNGEE. The CDR3 is CASGTRRGPDDEQFF. The DNA of the CDR3 is TGTGCCAGCGGCACCCGGAGAGGGCCCGATGATGAGCAGTTCTTC.

The chain couples TRBV6-5 to TRBJ2-3, with 11 bases matching TRBD1. The V segment lost 6 bases and the J segment 3 bases; nucleotides outside the gene matches: 5. Germline V lookup: CDR1 MNHEY, CDR2 SVGAGI. The CDR3 spans 15 residues. DNA of the CDR3: TGTGCCAGCAGGGACAGGGGGCTTTTGACAGATACGCAGTATTTT. This codes for CASRDRGLLTDTQYF.

As regards this clonotype: A much more abundant neighbour one base away suggests this may be a read error. J is TRBJ2-1 and V is TRBV5-1, with TRBD2 as a possible D gene (5 bases). V lost 3 bases to trimming and J lost 8 bases, with 12 bases between them. The length of the CDR3 is 13 residues. Germline loops: CDR1 SGHRS, CDR2 YFSETQ. In DNA, the CDR3 is TGCGCCAGCAGCTCATGGACTGACGATGAGCAGTTCTTC. Protein: CASSSWTDDEQFF.

This clonotype came up a few times. This sequence joins TRBV11-2 and TRBJ2-5; D not certain. This CDR3 region has 13 residues. Per germline, CDR1 SGHAT and CDR2 FQNNGV. V was clipped by 3 bases and J by 4 bases, with 9 bases between them. CDR3: CASSLETVETQYF. CDR3 bases: TGTGCCAGCAGCTTGGAGACTGTAGAGACCCAGTACTTC.

V gene TRBV20-1 combines with J gene TRBJ2-5; tentative D call: TRBD2 (5 bases). The V gene's germline CDR1 is DFQATT and CDR2 SNEGSKA (reference sequence). This CDR3 contains 12 residues. Trimming stripped 4 bases from V and 6 bases from J, with 12 bases between. CDR3 loop: CSATTTGKTQYF. CDR3 bases: TGCAGTGCTACAACGACGGGGAAGACCCAGTACTTC.

This clonotype was picked up a small number of times. V is TRBV20-1 and J is TRBJ2-5; the match to TRBD2 covers 12 bases. CDR3 length equals 17 residues. V was clipped by 6 bases and J by 4 bases; unmatched bases: 15. Germline V CDR1 and CDR2: DFQATT, SNEGSKA (reference sequence). The CDR3 nucleotides read TGCAGTGCGAAGCCGGGACTAGCGGGCCCGGCACGAGAGACCCAGTACTTC. It is translated as CSAKPGLAGPARETQYF.

Ten or more counts support this clonotype. The CDR3 protein is CSANRDRVSYEQYF. In nucleotides, the CDR3 is TGCAGTGCTAACCGGGACAGGGTATCCTACGAGCAGTACTTC. The chain combines TRBV20-1 with TRBJ2-7; 9 nucleotides align to TRBD1. The ends lost 4 bases at V and 1 base at J; junction bases unmatched: 5. CDR3 length: 14 residues. In germline, CDR1 is DFQATT, CDR2 SNEGSKA (reference sequence).

In this sample, this clonotype turned up a few times. V and J are TRBV7-3 and TRBJ2-1, with D tentatively TRBD1 or TRBD2 (6 bases each). This CDR3 is 15 amino acids long. Trimming cost V 0 bases and J 9 bases, with 15 bases left between them. Per germline, CDR1 SGHTA and CDR2 FQGTGA. The CDR3 spells CASSLTATGALEQFF. The CDR3 DNA reads as TGTGCCAGCAGCTTAACGGCAACGGGGGCTCTTGAGCAGTTCTTC.

The chain is built from TRBV2 and TRBJ1-3, with 7 nucleotides matching TRBD1. There are 15 residues in the CDR3. From germline, CDR1 is SNHLY and CDR2 FYNNEI. V shed 5 bases, J shed 7 bases, and the junction held 11 bases outside the gene matches. The CDR3 is CASSQDREKRNTIYF. The CDR3 DNA reads as TGTGCCAGCAGTCAAGACAGGGAGAAGAGGAACACCATATATTTT.

This rearrangement joins TRBV4-1 to TRBJ2-1; D not certain. The CDR3 has 15 amino acids. Trimming removed 0 bases from V and 2 bases from J, with 8 bases in between. Germline-derived CDR1 and CDR2 are MGHRA and YSYEKL. CDR3 DNA: TGCGCCAGCAGCCAAGAAGGGTACACCTACAATGAGCAGTTCTTC. It yields the protein CASSQEGYTYNEQFF.

This clonotype counts as medium-sized. The chain employs TRBV5-1 and TRBJ2-1; 9 bases align to TRBD1. The CDR3 spans 15 residues. The V segment lost 4 bases and the J segment 8 bases; nucleotides outside the gene matches: 10. CDR1 is SGHRS and CDR2 is YFSETQ in the germline V gene. CDR3 DNA sequence: TGCGCCAGCAGCCCAAGGGGGACAGGGAGCGATGAGCAGTTCTTC. It specifies CASSPRGTGSDEQFF.

The table lists this clonotype with a few counts. The chain is built from TRBV7-9 and TRBJ1-4, with D uncertain. V lost 4 bases and J lost 4, with 10 bases in between. Germline lookup yields CDR1 SEHNR and CDR2 FQNEAQ (reference sequence). The CDR3 spans 14 residues. CDR3 DNA sequence: TGTGCCAGCAGCTCCCAGGTCCTTAATGAAAAACTGTTTTTT. Translating it yields CASSSQVLNEKLFF.

The V and J genes are TRBV4-2 and TRBJ2-1, with D tentatively TRBD2 (5 bases). There are 16 residues in the CDR3. The germline CDR1 and CDR2 sequences are LGHNA and YNFKEQ. The V gene lost 0 bases and the J gene lost 3 bases, with 12 bases spanning the gap. The DNA of the CDR3 is TGTGCCAGCAGCCAAGAGACGGGAATGGGCTACAATGAGCAGTTCTTC. It specifies CASSQETGMGYNEQFF.

This chain connects TRBV12-3 or TRBV12-4 to TRBJ1-2; no clear D. The length of the CDR3 is 17 residues. Trimming pared 7 bases from V and 3 bases from J, leaving 24 bases between. CDR3 sequence reads: CASKTSLDGLWDYGYTF. The CDR3 coding sequence is TGTGCCAGCAAAACAAGTCTCGACGGTCTGTGGGACTATGGCTACACCTTC.

In its sample, this clonotype was seen once. The rearrangement uses TRBV7-9 and TRBJ1-5; unclear D gene. V was pared by 7 bases and J by 0 bases, with 7 bases between. This CDR3 is 13 amino acids long. In germline, CDR1 is SEHNR, CDR2 FQNEAQ (reference sequence). The CDR3 nucleotides are TGTGCCAGCACCGTTAATAGCAATCAGCCCCAGCATTTT. It translates to CASTVNSNQPQHF.

This sequence joins TRBV5-4 and TRBJ2-7, with TRBD2 matching over 7 bases. Germline values: CDR1 SGHNT, CDR2 YYREEE (reference sequence). The CDR3 runs to 13 residues. With 1 base clipped from V and 5 bases from J, the junction kept 3 bases outside the gene matches. CDR3: CASSLLAGHEQYF. CDR3 DNA: TGTGCCAGCAGCTTGTTAGCGGGCCACGAGCAGTACTTC.

The genes are TRBV5-6 and TRBJ1-1; TRBD1 might be the D (6 bases). The CDR3 has 16 residues. The germline V and J ends were trimmed by 1 base and 1 base, with 14 bases remaining between them. CDR1 is SGHDT, CDR2 YYEEEE, per germline. The DNA for the CDR3 is TGTGCCAGCAGCTTGAAGGGGGGCATCTGGAACACTGAAGCTTTCTTT. This translates into CASSLKGGIWNTEAFF.

The chain employs TRBV11-2 and TRBJ2-1; D remains ambiguous. The germline V gene encodes CDR1 SGHAT and CDR2 FQNNGV. CDR3 size: 15 residues. Between the trimmed V and J ends, which lost 0 bases and 6 bases, there was a span of 12 bases. The DNA for the CDR3 is TGTGCCAGCAGCTTAGATCTCAAGGCAGTCAATGAGCAGTTCTTC. Its protein product is CASSLDLKAVNEQFF.